This T cell receptor beta chain derives from a study of CD8 T cells in Susac syndrome. CDR3 length: 13 residues. The V end was cut by 4 bases, the J end by 6 bases, with 14 bases between. CDR1 and CDR2 (germline): SGHRS, YFSETQ. Study observations and caveats: The TCR sequencing and HLA analysis in the study involved a relatively small number of individuals, as the study acknowledged.

An amount of RNA that ranged from roughly 0.5 to 1 ug was reverse transcribed with random hexamers. Each CDR3 protein gets one entry after TCRdb re-called the immunoSEQ multiplex PCR reads with MiXCR. This table holds some 110,000 distinct CDR3 sequences, 85% to 95% found once. About this clonotype itself: Antigen unknown.

TCR beta from blood CD8+ and CD4+ T cells was sequenced. Relapsing-remitting disease, either stable or active, was present in the multiple sclerosis controls, who were treatment-naive patients. The authors negatively isolated CD8+ and CD4+ T cells and FACS-enriched TEMRA cells. This rearrangement joins TRBV5-1 to TRBJ2-7; tentatively, D is TRBD1 (6 bases). This sequence was found in a human donor with multiple sclerosis. The sequencing sample was made of CD4+ T cells from PBMCs. CDR3 in amino acids: CASSVMRGSEQYF. For the CDR3, the DNA is TGCGCCAGCAGCGTCATGAGGGGGTCCGAGCAGTACTTC.